This T cell receptor beta chain was identified during a study of T-cell memory formation after mild COVID-19. Study in general: TCR clusters largely stayed donor specific.

Study results and limitations: CD4+ contracting clones lay mainly in CM and EM, CD8+ ones in EMRA.

In its sample, this clonotype was seen a few times. What it binds is not known. TCRdb ran MiXCR on the 5' RACE reads and lists one entry per CDR3 protein. The sample has about 430,000 distinct CDR3 sequences, about a sixth seen once. From germline, CDR1 is LGHNA and CDR2 YSLEER. CDR3 length: 15 residues. Trimming took off 5 bases at V and 6 bases at J, with 18 bases between the two ends. Material for sequencing was PBMCs or a T cell subset sorted from them (not recorded which). V and J are TRBV4-3 and TRBJ2-3; D may be TRBD1 (6 bases). This sequence was found in a man aged 18 to 30 who had mild COVID-19 (a few samples of this study predate the infection). Cell type and time point are not known. The CDR3 sequence: CASSEQGGGTDTQYF. CDR3 sequence (DNA): TGCGCCAGCAGCGAACAGGGCGGTGGTACGGATACGCAGTATTTT.